These 28 T cell receptor beta chains were all obtained from the same sample, sequenced in a study of cytomegalovirus exposure and HLA in healthy donors. PCR was performed using 60 Vbeta and 13 Jbeta primers. The method was immunoSEQ multiplex PCR; TCRdb's version includes in-frame clones alone and lacks a portion of them. The data show 100,000 or so clones, approximately 82% seen once. The specimen sequenced was PBMCs. The receptors stem from a woman aged 18-29 years in good health and CMV-seronegative.

The J gene is TRBJ1-6, the V gene TRBV7-2, with D possibly TRBD1 on 6 matching bases. CDR3 length: 15 residues. V was cut by 2 bases and J by 7 bases, with 12 bases left in between. Germline values: CDR1 SGHTA, CDR2 FQGNSA. The CDR3 DNA follows: TGTGCCAGCAGCTTATCAGGGGTGAGGAATTCACCCCTCCACTTT. This translates into CASSLSGVRNSPLHF.

The genes are TRBV18 and TRBJ2-2, with D possibly being TRBD1 (6 bases). The CDR3 spans 14 residues. CDR1 is KGHSH and CDR2 is LQKENI in the germline V gene. Trimming left V 3 bases short and J 5 bases short, with 10 bases between. The CDR3 nucleotides are TGTGCCAGCTCACCTCAGGGGATGACCGGGGAGCTGTTTTTT. This codes for CASSPQGMTGELFF.

CDR3 bases: TGTGCCATCAGTGAGTTCGGACAGTCCCCCTCTGGAAACACCATATATTTT. The encoded protein is CAISEFGQSPSGNTIYF. The V and J genes are TRBV10-3 and TRBJ1-3, with a possible D match to TRBD1 (6 bases). Germline values: CDR1 ENHRY, CDR2 SYGVKD. The length of the CDR3 is 17 residues. Deletions cut 1 base from V and 0 bases from J, with 13 bases between.

V usage is TRBV18 and J usage is TRBJ1-3; D remains unclear. The V gene's germline CDR1 is KGHSH and CDR2 LQKENI. Trimming removed 0 bases at V and 0 bases at J, with 6 bases between. CDR3 size: 15 residues. The CDR3 nucleotides are TGTGCCAGCTCACCACCGGTGAGCTCTGGAAACACCATATATTTT. Encoded protein: CASSPPVSSGNTIYF.

This chain connects TRBV28 to TRBJ1-1; unclear D gene. Per germline, CDR1 MDHEN and CDR2 SYDVKM. The CDR3 spans 12 residues. Trimming left V 6 bases short and J 11 bases short, with 16 bases between. The CDR3 bases are TGTGCCAGCAGCCTAGAACGTCTTGAGGCTTTCTTT. As protein: CASSLERLEAFF.

DNA of the CDR3: TGTGCCTGGAACAGGCGGGGGGGGATCACAGATACGCAGTATTTT. This gives the protein CAWNRRGGITDTQYF. This chain uses TRBV30 with TRBJ2-3, with 9 bases matching TRBD2. This CDR3 comprises 15 residues. Unmatched junction bases numbered 7, after V lost 4 bases and J lost 2 bases. Germline V gene lookup returns CDR1 GTSNPN and CDR2 SVGIG (reference sequence).

The chain employs TRBV5-4 and TRBJ2-3, with 10 bases lining up with TRBD2. The length of the CDR3 is 15 residues. CDR1 SGHNT and CDR2 YYREEE come from the germline V gene (reference sequence). Unmatched junction bases numbered 8, after V lost 4 bases and J lost 6 bases. CDR3 sequence (DNA): TGTGCCAGCAGCCCGCAGCGGGAGGGAGGGGATACGCAGTATTTT. Translating gives CASSPQREGGDTQYF.

The V gene is TRBV13, the J gene TRBJ2-1; TRBD2 agrees at 7 bases. The V gene's germline CDR1 is PRHDT and CDR2 FYEKMQ (reference sequence). The CDR3 loop spans 14 amino acids. V lost 6 bases to trimming and J lost 2 bases; unmatched junction nucleotides: 4. The CDR3 DNA follows: TGTGCCAGCAGGGAGACTAGCCCCTACAATGAGCAGTTCTTC. Residues: CASRETSPYNEQFF. Drawing the rest from reference TRBV13 and TRBJ2-1, the complete variable domain is AAGVIQSPRHLIKEKRETATLKCYPIPRHDTVYWYQQGPGQDPQFLISFYEKMQSDKGSIPDRFSAQQFSDYHSELNMSSLELGDSALYFCASRETSPYNEQFFGPGTRLTVL.

The chain has TRBV10-2 and TRBJ1-4, with 8 bases that match TRBD1. The germline CDR1 and CDR2 sequences are WSHSY and SAAADI. V lost 10 bases, J lost 5 bases, and 6 bases stayed unmatched. CDR3 length: 13 amino acids. The CDR3 nucleotides read TGCGCCACAATCGGACAGGGCAATGAAAAACTGTTTTTT. The encoded protein is CATIGQGNEKLFF.

This clone was detected once. The chain links TRBV7-9 to TRBJ1-4; D gene ambiguous. Trimming took 2 bases from V and 1 from J, leaving 11 bases between them. CDR3 size: 16 residues. Germline loops: CDR1 SEHNR, CDR2 FQNEAQ (reference sequence). DNA of the CDR3: TGTGCCAGCAGCTTATATGTCCGGGTAACTAATGAAAAACTGTTTTTT. Translated: CASSLYVRVTNEKLFF.

The gene calls are TRBV29-1 and TRBJ2-1; D is uncertain. The CDR3 spans 15 residues. Per the germline V gene, CDR1 is SQVTM and CDR2 is ANQGSEA. The V end lost 3 bases, the J end lost 3 bases, and 15 bases lay between the germline ends. Here the CDR3 DNA reads TGCAGCGTTGAGTCCGCTAGTTCCGGCTACAATGAGCAGTTCTTC. Encoded protein: CSVESASSGYNEQFF.

A note on this clone: A junction boundary mismatches the germline segment, possibly from a read error. The same CDR3 is also encoded by other DNA sequences in this sample. The chain combines TRBV15 with TRBJ2-3; 7 bases are a match to TRBD1. This CDR3 spans 15 amino acids. The germline V gene has CDR1 LNHNV and CDR2 YYDKDF (reference sequence). The CDR3 loop reads CATSRGQGEIDTQYF. The CDR3 region has the DNA TGTGCCACCAGCAGGGGGCAGGGGGAGATAGATACACAGTATTTT.

The chain has TRBV28 and TRBJ2-2; 7 bases are shared with TRBD1. Losses at the gene ends were 4 bases for V and 1 base for J; bases not matched to a gene: 3. The CDR3 is made up of 15 amino acids. Germline V gives CDR1 MDHEN, CDR2 SYDVKM. The CDR3, as DNA: TGTGCCAGCAGTTCTCGACAGGGGAACACCGGGGAGCTGTTTTTT. It encodes CASSSRQGNTGELFF.

This rearrangement joins TRBV6-6 to TRBJ1-2; no definite D call. The CDR3 consists of 13 residues. V shed 3 bases and J shed 8 bases, with 13 bases lying between them. Germline V lookup: CDR1 MNHNY, CDR2 SVGAGI (reference sequence). In DNA form, the CDR3 reads TGTGCCAGCAGTTATGTGGTCGATGGCGGCTACACCTTC. It translates to CASSYVVDGGYTF.

The chain joins TRBV19 to TRBJ2-5; possible D gene TRBD1, 6 bases. V gave up 4 bases and J gave up 4 bases, with 7 bases separating them. Germline CDR1 is LNHDA and CDR2 is SQIVND (reference sequence). The CDR3 runs to 12 residues. CDR3 region: CASSNRVETQYF. The DNA for the CDR3 is TGTGCCAGTAGTAACAGGGTAGAGACCCAGTACTTC.

For the CDR3, the DNA is TGTGCCAGCTCACCTACCACAGGGCGAATATCTGGGGCCAACGTCCTGACTTTC. Protein product: CASSPTTGRISGANVLTF. The gene calls are TRBV18 and TRBJ2-6; D possibly corresponds to TRBD1 (6 bases). The V and J ends lost 3 bases and 1 base respectively, with 16 bases between them. Germline CDR1 and CDR2: KGHSH and LQKENI. The CDR3 extends over 18 amino acids.

The CDR3 is CASSVELGPTIRQYF. CDR3 DNA: TGTGCCAGCAGCGTAGAATTGGGCCCGACAATACGGCAGTACTTC. This chain connects TRBV9 to TRBJ2-7; no clear D. The CDR3 spans 15 residues. Trimming took off 0 bases at V and 9 bases at J, with 19 bases between the two ends. Per the germline V gene, CDR1 is SGDLS and CDR2 is YYNGEE.

This clone occurred a few times. This rearrangement joins TRBV6-1 to TRBJ1-1; D may be TRBD1 (6 bases). The CDR3 length is 12 residues. V was clipped by 1 base and J by 7 bases, with 7 bases between them. CDR1 MNHNS and CDR2 SASEGT come from the germline V gene. The CDR3 here is CASSEDRVEAFF. CDR3 coding DNA: TGTGCCAGCAGTGAAGACAGGGTTGAAGCTTTCTTT.

This sequence joins TRBV7-9 and TRBJ2-3, with TRBD2 as a possible D gene (5 bases). V lost 2 bases and J 2 bases, leaving 11 bases between the germline ends. Germline CDR1 reads SEHNR; CDR2 reads FQNEAQ (reference sequence). The CDR3 is made up of 15 amino acids. CDR3 in amino acids: CASSLKRTYTDTQYF. Written as DNA, the CDR3 is TGTGCCAGCAGCTTAAAGCGGACCTACACAGATACGCAGTATTTT.

J is TRBJ2-1 and V is TRBV10-1, with a possible D match to TRBD2 (6 bases). This CDR3 region has 16 residues. V lost 0 bases and J lost 7, with 16 bases in between. Germline CDR1 is WNHNN and CDR2 is SYGVQD (reference sequence). The CDR3 DNA is TGCGCCAGCAGTGAGTCCCATGGGGGGACGGGGAATGAGCAGTTCTTC. Translated, it gives CASSESHGGTGNEQFF.

This chain uses TRBV2 with TRBJ2-7; D is possibly TRBD1 (5 bases). V lost 10 bases to trimming and J lost 7 bases, with 11 bases between them. Germline V gene data show CDR1 as SNHLY and CDR2 as FYNNEI. The CDR3 totals 10 residues. CDR3 bases: TGTGCCATCGGACACCCTGAGCAGTACTTC. Translating gives CAIGHPEQYF.

The genes are TRBV5-4 and TRBJ2-3; no reliable D call. This CDR3 has 11 amino acids. The ends were cut back, 2 bases at V and 5 bases at J, with 3 bases in the middle. Germline V gene lookup returns CDR1 SGHNT and CDR2 YYREEE (reference sequence). The CDR3 DNA sequence: TGTGCCAGCAGCTTCAGAGATACGCAGTATTTT. This gives the protein CASSFRDTQYF.

This chain joins TRBV6-6 and TRBJ2-1; a weak D match, TRBD2 (5 bases). CDR3 length equals 16 residues. V lost 2 bases to trimming and J lost 2 bases, with 13 bases between them. In germline, CDR1 is MNHNY, CDR2 SVGAGI (reference sequence). The CDR3 here is CASSYNDYPPYNEQFF. CDR3 DNA sequence: TGTGCCAGCAGTTACAATGACTATCCCCCCTACAATGAGCAGTTCTTC.

The genes are TRBV18 and TRBJ1-5; D gene uncertain. CDR3 length: 14 residues. The germline V gene has CDR1 KGHSH and CDR2 LQKENI. V lost 0 bases to trimming and J lost 7 bases, with 10 bases between them. CDR3 nucleotide sequence: TGTGCCAGCTCACCACCCCCGGTCGGGCAGCCCCAGCATTTT. Amino acids: CASSPPPVGQPQHF.

This chain links TRBV18 with TRBJ2-3, with 7 bases that match TRBD2. This CDR3 region has 16 residues. V shed 5 bases and J 2 bases; nucleotides not matched to a gene: 10. Germline CDR1 KGHSH, CDR2 LQKENI. CDR3 sequence reads: CASSGRSSGSTDTQYF. CDR3 sequence (DNA): TGTGCCAGCTCAGGAAGGTCTAGCGGATCCACAGATACGCAGTATTTT.

The chain is built from TRBV28 and TRBJ2-5; 7 bases are shared with TRBD2. This CDR3 has 14 amino acids. Germline CDR1 reads MDHEN; CDR2 reads SYDVKM. Trimming removed 2 bases from V and 4 bases from J; junction bases left unmatched: 4. The CDR3: CASSLRRGRETQYF. The CDR3 DNA reads TGTGCCAGCAGTTTACGGCGGGGGAGAGAGACCCAGTACTTC.

The rearrangement uses TRBV6-5 and TRBJ2-3, with 7 nucleotides matching TRBD1. Losses at the gene ends were 5 bases for V and 4 bases for J; bases not matched to a gene: 3. Germline CDR1 reads MNHEY; CDR2 reads SVGAGI. The CDR3 covers 13 residues. The CDR3 spells CASSDDRADTQYF. The CDR3 nucleotides read TGTGCCAGCAGTGACGACAGGGCAGATACGCAGTATTTT.

The rearrangement joins TRBV19 to TRBJ1-1; perhaps TRBD1 as D (5 bases). Germline V gives CDR1 LNHDA, CDR2 SQIVND (reference sequence). The CDR3 consists of 16 residues. V lost 1 base and J lost 6, with 18 bases in between. DNA of the CDR3: TGTGCCAGTAGTATAGGTGGGGCTGAAAAGGGCGCTGAAGCTTTCTTT. Translation gives CASSIGGAEKGAEAFF.